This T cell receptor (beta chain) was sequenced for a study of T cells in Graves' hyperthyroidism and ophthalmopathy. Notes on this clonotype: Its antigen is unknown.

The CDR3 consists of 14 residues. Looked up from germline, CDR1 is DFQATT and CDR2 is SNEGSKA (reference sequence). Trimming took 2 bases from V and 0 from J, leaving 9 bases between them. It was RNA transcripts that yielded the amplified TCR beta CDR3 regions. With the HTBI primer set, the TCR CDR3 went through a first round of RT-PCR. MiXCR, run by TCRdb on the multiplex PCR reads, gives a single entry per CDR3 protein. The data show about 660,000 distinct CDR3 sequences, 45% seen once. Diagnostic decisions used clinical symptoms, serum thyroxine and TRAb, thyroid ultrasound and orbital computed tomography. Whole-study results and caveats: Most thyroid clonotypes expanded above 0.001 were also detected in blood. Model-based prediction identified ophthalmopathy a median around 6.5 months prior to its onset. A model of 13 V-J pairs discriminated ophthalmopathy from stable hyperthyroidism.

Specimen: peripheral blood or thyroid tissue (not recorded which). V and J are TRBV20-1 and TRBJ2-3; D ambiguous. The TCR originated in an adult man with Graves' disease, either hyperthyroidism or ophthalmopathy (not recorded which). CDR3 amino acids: CSARSPKSTDTQYF. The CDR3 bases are TGCAGTGCTAGATCTCCCAAGAGCACAGATACGCAGTATTTT.